The TCR beta chain under discussion was sequenced for a study of tumor-infiltrating lymphocytes in primary liver carcinoma. Whole-study results and caveats: Among the pair types, tumor region pairs showed more overlap than tumor-adjacent and tumor-blood pairs. It was in tumors, not blood, that the top-250-clone fraction was significantly higher (p = 0.039).

On this clonotype itself: The antigen remains unidentified. Since a much larger clone is just one base distant, this may be a read error.

Extraction also yielded germline DNA, while blood RNA was obtained from unsorted whole blood. Enrolled patients were chronically infected with HBV and treatment-naive. A constant-region primer served to make TCR beta cDNA from approximately 490 ng total RNA. ARM-PCR was slightly modified, and three nested multiplex PCR rounds with it gave rise to the TCR beta libraries. Amplification in the first two PCR rounds was performed using TRBV1-TRBV30 forward primers and a C-beta reverse primer for around 9 cycles each. TCRdb ran MiXCR on the multiplex PCR reads and lists one entry per CDR3 protein. This table holds 310,000 or so distinct CDR3 sequences, around three fifths found once. The CDR3 totals 13 residues. The V gene's germline CDR1 is LGHNA and CDR2 YNFKEQ.

The sample taken for sequencing was peripheral blood. This rearrangement joins TRBV4-2 to TRBJ1-5; a possible D gene is TRBD1 (5 bases). The receptor was derived from a woman aged 25 to 39 with primary liver carcinoma and hepatitis B virus infection. The CDR3 coding sequence is TGTGCCAGCAGCCAAGGGGGGGGTCAGCCCCACCATTTT. This translates into CASSQGGGQPHHF.